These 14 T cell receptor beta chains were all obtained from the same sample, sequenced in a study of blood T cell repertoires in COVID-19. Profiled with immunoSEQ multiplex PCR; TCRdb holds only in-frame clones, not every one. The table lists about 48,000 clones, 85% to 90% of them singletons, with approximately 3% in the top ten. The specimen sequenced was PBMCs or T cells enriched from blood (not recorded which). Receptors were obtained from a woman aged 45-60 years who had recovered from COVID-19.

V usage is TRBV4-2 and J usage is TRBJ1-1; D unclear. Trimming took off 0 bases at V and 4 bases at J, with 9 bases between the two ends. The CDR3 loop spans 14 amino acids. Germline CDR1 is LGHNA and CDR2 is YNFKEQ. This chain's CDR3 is CASSQDFGVTEAFF. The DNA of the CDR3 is TGTGCCAGCAGCCAAGATTTCGGGGTCACTGAAGCTTTCTTT.

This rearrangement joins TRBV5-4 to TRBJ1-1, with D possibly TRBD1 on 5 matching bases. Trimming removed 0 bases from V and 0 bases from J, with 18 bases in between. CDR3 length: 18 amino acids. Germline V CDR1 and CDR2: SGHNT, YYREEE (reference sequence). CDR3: CASSLGLAGVNMNTEAFF. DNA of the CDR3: TGTGCCAGCAGCTTGGGTCTAGCGGGGGTGAACATGAACACTGAAGCTTTCTTT.

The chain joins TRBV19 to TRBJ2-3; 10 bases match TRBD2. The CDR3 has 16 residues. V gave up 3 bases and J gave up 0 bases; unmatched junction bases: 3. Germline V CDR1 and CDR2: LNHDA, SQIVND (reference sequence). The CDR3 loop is CASSIMGLASTDTQYF. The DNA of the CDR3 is TGTGCCAGTAGTATTATGGGACTAGCGAGCACAGATACGCAGTATTTT.

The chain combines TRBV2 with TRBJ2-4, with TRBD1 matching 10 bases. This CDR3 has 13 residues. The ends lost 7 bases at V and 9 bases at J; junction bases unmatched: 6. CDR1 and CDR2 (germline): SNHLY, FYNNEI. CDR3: CASTGQGFVIQYF. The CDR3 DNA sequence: TGTGCCAGCACGGGACAGGGGTTCGTCATTCAGTACTTC.

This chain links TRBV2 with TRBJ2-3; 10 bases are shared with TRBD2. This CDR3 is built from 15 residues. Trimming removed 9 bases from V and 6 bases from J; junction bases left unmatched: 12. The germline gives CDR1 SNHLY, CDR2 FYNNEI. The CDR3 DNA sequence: TGTGCCAGTAAACTCCCCCTAGCGGGAGCGGATACGCAGTATTTT. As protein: CASKLPLAGADTQYF.

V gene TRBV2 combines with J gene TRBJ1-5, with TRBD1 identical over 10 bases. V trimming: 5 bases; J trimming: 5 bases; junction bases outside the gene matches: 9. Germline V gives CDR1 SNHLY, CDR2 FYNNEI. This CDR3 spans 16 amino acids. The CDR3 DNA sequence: TGTGCCAGCAGTCCCACTCCGGGGACAGGGGATCAGCCCCAGCATTTT. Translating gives CASSPTPGTGDQPQHF.

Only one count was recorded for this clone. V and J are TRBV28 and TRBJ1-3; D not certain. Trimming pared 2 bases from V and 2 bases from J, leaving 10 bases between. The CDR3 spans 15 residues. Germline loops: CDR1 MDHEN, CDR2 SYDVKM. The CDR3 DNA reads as TGTGCCAGCAGTTTAGGTCAGATCCCTGGAAACACCATATATTTT. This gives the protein CASSLGQIPGNTIYF.

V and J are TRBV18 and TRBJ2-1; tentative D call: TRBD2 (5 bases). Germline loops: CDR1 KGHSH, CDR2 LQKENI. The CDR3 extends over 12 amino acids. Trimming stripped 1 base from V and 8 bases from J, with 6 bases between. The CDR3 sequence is CASSPLEDEQFF. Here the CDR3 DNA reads TGTGCCAGCTCACCACTGGAGGATGAGCAGTTCTTC.

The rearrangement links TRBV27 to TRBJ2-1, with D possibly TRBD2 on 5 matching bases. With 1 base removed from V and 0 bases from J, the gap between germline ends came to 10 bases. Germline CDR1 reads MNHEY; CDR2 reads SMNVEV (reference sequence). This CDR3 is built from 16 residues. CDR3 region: CASSLFGEGSYNEQFF. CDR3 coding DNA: TGTGCCAGCAGTTTATTTGGAGAGGGCTCCTACAATGAGCAGTTCTTC.

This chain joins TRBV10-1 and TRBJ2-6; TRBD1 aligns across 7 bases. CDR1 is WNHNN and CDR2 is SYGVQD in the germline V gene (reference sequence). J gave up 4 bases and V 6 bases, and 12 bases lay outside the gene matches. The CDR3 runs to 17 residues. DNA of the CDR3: TGCGCCAGCAGAAATTCGGCGGACAGGTCCGGGGCCAACGTCCTGACTTTC. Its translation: CASRNSADRSGANVLTF.

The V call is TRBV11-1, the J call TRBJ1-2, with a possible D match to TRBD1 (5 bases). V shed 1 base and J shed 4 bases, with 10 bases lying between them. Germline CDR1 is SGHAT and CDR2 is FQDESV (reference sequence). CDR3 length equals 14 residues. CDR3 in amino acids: CASSLGIQGYGYTF. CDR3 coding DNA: TGTGCCAGCAGCTTAGGGATCCAGGGCTATGGCTACACCTTC.

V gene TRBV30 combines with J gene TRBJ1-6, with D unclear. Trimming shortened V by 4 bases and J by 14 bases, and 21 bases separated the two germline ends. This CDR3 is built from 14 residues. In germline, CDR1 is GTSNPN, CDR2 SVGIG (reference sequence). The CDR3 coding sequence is TGTGCCTGGACCTACCGGGAGGGCCTGTTGACCCTCCACTTT. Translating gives CAWTYREGLLTLHF.

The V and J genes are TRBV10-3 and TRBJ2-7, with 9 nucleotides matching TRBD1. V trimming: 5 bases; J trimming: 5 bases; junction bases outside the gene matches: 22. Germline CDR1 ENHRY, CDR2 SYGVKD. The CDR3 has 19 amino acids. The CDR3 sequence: CAISSPTGTGIVQVDEQYF. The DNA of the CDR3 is TGTGCCATCAGTTCCCCAACCGGGACAGGGATTGTGCAGGTGGACGAGCAGTACTTC.

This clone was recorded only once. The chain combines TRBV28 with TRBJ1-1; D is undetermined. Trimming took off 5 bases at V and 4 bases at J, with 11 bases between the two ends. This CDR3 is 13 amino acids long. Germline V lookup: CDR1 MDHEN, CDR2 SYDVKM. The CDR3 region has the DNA TGTGCCAGCAGTCCCCAAGTGGCCACTGAAGCTTTCTTT. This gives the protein CASSPQVATEAFF.